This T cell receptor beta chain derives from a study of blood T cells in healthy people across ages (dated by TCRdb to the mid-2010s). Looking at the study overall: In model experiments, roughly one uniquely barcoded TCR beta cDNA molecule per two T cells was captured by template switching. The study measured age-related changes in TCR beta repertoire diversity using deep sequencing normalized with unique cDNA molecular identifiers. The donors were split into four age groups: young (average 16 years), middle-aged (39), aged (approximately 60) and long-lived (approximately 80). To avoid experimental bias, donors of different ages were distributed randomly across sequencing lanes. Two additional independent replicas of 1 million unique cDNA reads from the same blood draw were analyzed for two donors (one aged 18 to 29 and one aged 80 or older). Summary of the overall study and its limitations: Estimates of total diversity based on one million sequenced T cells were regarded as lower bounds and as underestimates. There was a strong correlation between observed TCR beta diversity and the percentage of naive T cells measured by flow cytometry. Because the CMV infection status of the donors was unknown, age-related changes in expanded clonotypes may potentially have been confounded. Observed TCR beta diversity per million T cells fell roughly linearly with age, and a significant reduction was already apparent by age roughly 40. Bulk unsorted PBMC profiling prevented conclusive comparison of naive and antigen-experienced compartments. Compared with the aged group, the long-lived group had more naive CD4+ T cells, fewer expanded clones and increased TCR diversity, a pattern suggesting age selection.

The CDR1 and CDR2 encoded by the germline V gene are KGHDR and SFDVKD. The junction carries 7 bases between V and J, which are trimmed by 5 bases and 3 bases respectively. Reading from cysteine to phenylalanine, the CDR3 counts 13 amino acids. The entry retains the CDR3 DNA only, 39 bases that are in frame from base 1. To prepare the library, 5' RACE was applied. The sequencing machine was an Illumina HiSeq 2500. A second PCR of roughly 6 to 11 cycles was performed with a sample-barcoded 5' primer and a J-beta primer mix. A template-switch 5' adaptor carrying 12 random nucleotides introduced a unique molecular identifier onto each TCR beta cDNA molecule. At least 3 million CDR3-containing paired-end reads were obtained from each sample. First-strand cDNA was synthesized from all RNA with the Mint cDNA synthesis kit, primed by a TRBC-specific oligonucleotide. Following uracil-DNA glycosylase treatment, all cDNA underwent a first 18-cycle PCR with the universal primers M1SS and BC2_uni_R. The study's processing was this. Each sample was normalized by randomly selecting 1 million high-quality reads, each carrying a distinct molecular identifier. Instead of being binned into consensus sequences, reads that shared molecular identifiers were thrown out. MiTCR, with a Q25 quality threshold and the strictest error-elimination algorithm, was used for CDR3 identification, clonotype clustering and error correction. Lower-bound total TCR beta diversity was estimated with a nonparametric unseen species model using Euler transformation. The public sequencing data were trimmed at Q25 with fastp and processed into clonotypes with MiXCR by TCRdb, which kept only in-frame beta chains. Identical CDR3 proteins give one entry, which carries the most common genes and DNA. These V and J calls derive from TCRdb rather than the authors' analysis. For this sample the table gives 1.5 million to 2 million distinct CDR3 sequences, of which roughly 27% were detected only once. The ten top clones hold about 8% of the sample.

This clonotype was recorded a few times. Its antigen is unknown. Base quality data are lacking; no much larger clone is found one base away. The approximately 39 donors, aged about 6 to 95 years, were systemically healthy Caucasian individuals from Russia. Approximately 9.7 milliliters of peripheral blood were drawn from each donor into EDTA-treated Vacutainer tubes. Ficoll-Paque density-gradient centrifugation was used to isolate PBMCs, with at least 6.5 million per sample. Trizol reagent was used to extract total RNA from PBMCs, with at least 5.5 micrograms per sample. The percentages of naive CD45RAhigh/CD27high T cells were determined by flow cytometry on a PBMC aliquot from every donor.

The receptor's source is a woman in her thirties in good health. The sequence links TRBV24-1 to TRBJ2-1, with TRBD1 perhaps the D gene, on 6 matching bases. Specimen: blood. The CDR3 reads CATSGGGYNEQFF. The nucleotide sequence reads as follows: TGTGCCACCAGTGGAGGGGGCTACAATGAGCAGTTCTTC.